The clone carrying this T cell receptor beta chain was detected many times. Its antigen is unknown. These data are taken from a study of early T cells in non-severe SARS-CoV-2 infection. Overall study: Sequencing input comprised bulk RNA from unsorted whole blood; chain pairing was not available.

Notes on the study in general: VDJdb matching skewed toward anti-spike CD8 responses, missing private and CD4 specificities.

Unique molecular identifiers were attached to individual cDNA molecules. TCRdb re-called the 5' RACE reads through MiXCR, storing one row per CDR3 protein. The sample has approximately 84,000 distinct CDR3 sequences, about 13% seen once. Unmatched junction bases numbered 14, after V lost 5 bases and J lost 7 bases. The CDR3 spans 15 residues. This rearrangement joins TRBV12-3 or TRBV12-4 to TRBJ2-7; 7 nucleotides agree with TRBD2. The sequence came from an adult who was a healthcare worker with PCR-confirmed SARS-CoV-2 infection or an uninfected control (not recorded which). Sequencing input: whole blood. CDR3 DNA sequence: TGTGCCAGCAGTAACTTAGGTACGGGAGGCGTTGAGCAGTACTTC. It specifies CASSNLGTGGVEQYF.